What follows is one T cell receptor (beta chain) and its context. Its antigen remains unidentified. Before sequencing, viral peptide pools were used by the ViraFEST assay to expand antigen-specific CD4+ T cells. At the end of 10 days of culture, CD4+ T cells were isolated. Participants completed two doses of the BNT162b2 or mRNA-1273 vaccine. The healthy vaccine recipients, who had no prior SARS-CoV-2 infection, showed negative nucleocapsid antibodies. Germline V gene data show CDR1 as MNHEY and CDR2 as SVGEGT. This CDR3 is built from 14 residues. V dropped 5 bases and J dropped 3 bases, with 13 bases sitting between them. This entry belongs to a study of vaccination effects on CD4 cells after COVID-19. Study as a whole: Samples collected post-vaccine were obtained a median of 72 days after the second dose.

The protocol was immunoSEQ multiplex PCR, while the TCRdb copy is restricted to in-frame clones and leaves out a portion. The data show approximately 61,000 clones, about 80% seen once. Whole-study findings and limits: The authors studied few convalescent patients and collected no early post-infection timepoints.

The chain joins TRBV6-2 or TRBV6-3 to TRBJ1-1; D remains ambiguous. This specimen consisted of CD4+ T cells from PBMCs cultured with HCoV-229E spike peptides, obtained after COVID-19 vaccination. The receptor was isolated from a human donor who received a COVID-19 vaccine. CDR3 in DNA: TGTGCCAGCAGTACACCAGGAAGGGACACTGAAGCTTTCTTT. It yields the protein CASSTPGRDTEAFF.